Listed below are T cell receptor beta chains from one sample, sequenced in a study of blood T cell repertoires in COVID-19. The repertoire was sequenced with immunoSEQ multiplex PCR; TCRdb's copy has only in-frame clones and lacks some. Among more than 450,000 clones, 75% to 90% were seen once, and the ten largest hold around 0.64%. Sequenced: PBMCs or T cells enriched from blood (not recorded which). All receptors derive from a woman between 18 and 29 years old who had recovered from COVID-19. The CDR3 runs from the conserved cysteine through the conserved F or W. A D gene is named only where the DNA matches it firmly. Not all rows give a size; the values are once, few, many and, for expanded clones, a class.

-	once	TRBJ1-4	TRBV10-3	TGTGCCATCAGTGAGGCAGGGTCAGAAGAAAAACTGTTTTTT	CAISEAGSEEKLFF
-	-	TRBJ1-5	TRBV6-2/TRBV6-3	TGTGCCAGCAGCCCGGGAGGGATGCAGGTCGTGTTCAGCAATCAGCCCCAGCATTTT	CASSPGGMQVVFSNQPQHF
-	-	TRBJ1-1	TRBV6-5	TGTGCCAGCATCACTTCGAGGGATTACACTGAAGCTTTCTTT	CASITSRDYTEAFF
-	once	TRBJ1-5	TRBV21-1	TGTGCCAGCTATACGGGGGGCCAGCATTTT	CASYTGGQHF
-	-	TRBJ1-1	TRBV5-1	TGCGCCAGCAGCTTGACAGGGCGGTTAAACACTGAAGCTTTCTTT	CASSLTGRLNTEAFF
-	-	TRBJ2-7	TRBV7-2	TGTGCCAGCAGCTTGAACAGGGCCTCCTACGAGCAGTACTTC	CASSLNRASYEQYF
-	-	TRBJ2-7	TRBV5-1	TGCGCCAGCAGCCGGTGGACAGACGATTACGAGCAGTACTTC	CASSRWTDDYEQYF
TRBD1	-	TRBJ1-2	TRBV5-1	TGCGCCAGCAGCCCTAGTGGGGGACAGCAATTTTATGGCTACACCTTC	CASSPSGGQQFYGYTF
TRBD1	-	TRBJ1-6	TRBV25-1	TGTGCCAGCAGTGAATATAGCTGGACAGGGGACAATTCACCCCTCCACTTT	CASSEYSWTGDNSPLHF
-	-	TRBJ1-1	TRBV7-8	TGTGCCAGCAGCTTACAGCCGGGAACCGGCACTGAAGCTTTCTTT	CASSLQPGTGTEAFF
-	-	TRBJ1-1	TRBV3-1/TRBV3-2	TGTGCCAGCACTCGAACCCGGGTTTCGAACACTGAAGCTTTCTTT	CASTRTRVSNTEAFF
-	-	TRBJ1-1	TRBV10-3	TGTGCCATCAGTGGGGAGGGCGTGAACACTGAAGCTTTCTTT	CAISGEGVNTEAFF
-	-	TRBJ2-1	TRBV5-4	TGTGCCAGCAGCGACCGACGGGAACTATACAATGAGCAGTTCTTC	CASSDRRELYNEQFF
TRBD1	-	TRBJ1-5	TRBV15	TGTGCCACCAGCCTGGACAGGTGGGAGCCTCAGCCCCAGCATTTT	CATSLDRWEPQPQHF
-	once	TRBJ1-5	TRBV14	TGTGCCAGCAGCCATAATAGCAATCAGCCCCAGCATTTT	CASSHNSNQPQHF
-	-	TRBJ1-3	TRBV18	TGTGCCAGCTCACCAGTTTTCGCGTGGGGCATGGGTGGAAGCTCTGGAAACACCATATATTTT	CASSPVFAWGMGGSSGNTIYF
-	-	TRBJ2-2	TRBV3-1/TRBV3-2	TGTGCCAGCAGCCAATTCACAGTAGGCGGGGAGCTGTTTTTT	CASSQFTVGGELFF
-	-	TRBJ2-7	TRBV18	TGTGCCAGCTCGCGGGGACAGCAAATCTCCTACGAGCAGTACTTC	CASSRGQQISYEQYF
-	-	TRBJ2-7	TRBV5-6	TGTGCCAGCAGCTTGCTCGGGGGGCTGGACGAGCAGTACTTC	CASSLLGGLDEQYF
TRBD1	-	TRBJ1-6	TRBV7-9	TGTGCCAGCAGCTTAGGGGACAGAGATTCACCCCTCCACTTT	CASSLGDRDSPLHF
TRBD2	-	TRBJ2-7	TRBV3-1/TRBV3-2	TGTGCCAGCAGCCAAGAGGTCGCGGGGGTGACCTACGAGCAGTACTTC	CASSQEVAGVTYEQYF
TRBD1	-	TRBJ1-5	TRBV4-1	TGCGCCAGCAGCCAACCGGACAGGGCTCAGCCCCAGCATTTT	CASSQPDRAQPQHF
TRBD1	-	TRBJ1-3	TRBV18	TGTGCCAGCTCACCTTCGCGACAGGGGGCCGGAAACACCATATATTTT	CASSPSRQGAGNTIYF
-	-	TRBJ2-7	TRBV28	TGTGCCAGCACAACGGCCGGGATGTTCGACGAGCAGTACTTC	CASTTAGMFDEQYF
TRBD1	-	TRBJ2-3	TRBV30	TGTGCCTGGGATGGCGAAGGGGGCGGGGATACGCAGTATTTT	CAWDGEGGGDTQYF
TRBD2	-	TRBJ2-1	TRBV7-2	TGTGCCAGCAGCCTTAGACTAGCCCCCAATGAGCAGTTCTTC	CASSLRLAPNEQFF
TRBD2	-	TRBJ2-7	TRBV9	TGTGCCAGCAGCCTAGAGGGCGGGGGGGCCGCCGAGCAGTACTTC	CASSLEGGGAAEQYF
TRBD1	-	TRBJ1-5	TRBV4-1	TGCGCCAGCAGCCAAGTGGCAGGGGGTGATCAGCCCCAGCATTTT	CASSQVAGGDQPQHF
-	-	TRBJ1-3	TRBV7-3	TGTGCCAGCAGCTTAAACAGGATGGGAAACACCATATATTTT	CASSLNRMGNTIYF
-	once	TRBJ1-1	TRBV5-1	TGCGCCAGCAGCCCGCAAGGGGTGGGGACTGAAGCTTTCTTT	CASSPQGVGTEAFF
TRBD2	-	TRBJ2-1	TRBV5-1	TGCGCCAGCAGCTCCGGGACTAGCGGGGGCTATGAGCAGTTCTTC	CASSSGTSGGYEQFF
-	-	TRBJ1-5	TRBV4-1	TGCGCCAGCAGCCAAGGCCAGTCTTATTATAGCAATCAGCCCCAGCATTTT	CASSQGQSYYSNQPQHF
-	-	TRBJ2-1	TRBV5-1	TGCGCCAGCAGCTGGACGAAGGAGGGGCCGAATGAAGGGGAGCAGTTCTTC	CASSWTKEGPNEGEQFF
TRBD1	-	TRBJ1-5	TRBV28	TGTGCCATCTCACCCGGGACAGGGGCTGATCAGCCCCAGCATTTT	CAISPGTGADQPQHF
-	-	TRBJ1-5	TRBV28	TGTGCCAGCAGTTTAACGGGAGGGTGGCAGCCCCAGCATTTT	CASSLTGGWQPQHF
TRBD1	-	TRBJ2-7	TRBV7-9	TGTGCCAGCAGCGTCCGGGACAGGGGTCACGAGCAGTACTTC	CASSVRDRGHEQYF
-	-	TRBJ1-1	TRBV7-9	TGTGCCAGCAGCTTACGGGGAGGTTTTAGGGACACTGAAGCTTTCTTT	CASSLRGGFRDTEAFF
-	-	TRBJ2-3	TRBV3-1/TRBV3-2	TGTGCCAGCAGCCAAGGTCGAGAGGATACGCAGTATTTT	CASSQGREDTQYF
TRBD2	-	TRBJ2-3	TRBV12-5	TGTGCTAGTGGTTTGAGCGGGGGTAACACAGATACGCAGTATTTT	CASGLSGGNTDTQYF
TRBD1	-	TRBJ2-1	TRBV3-1/TRBV3-2	TGTGCCAGCAGCCCATGGGTAGGACAGGGTTTTGCAAATGAGCAGTTCTTC	CASSPWVGQGFANEQFF
TRBD1	-	TRBJ1-1	TRBV19	TGTGCCAGTAGTGTGGACAGGGGATACACTGAAGCTTTCTTT	CASSVDRGYTEAFF
TRBD1	-	TRBJ1-4	TRBV5-1	TGCGCCAGCAGCGCAACCGGGACAGGAAATGAAAAACTGTTTTTT	CASSATGTGNEKLFF
-	-	TRBJ2-3	TRBV5-1	TGCGCCAGCAGCATTCCGACCAGGGATACGCAGTATTTT	CASSIPTRDTQYF
TRBD1	-	TRBJ1-2	TRBV5-4	TGTGCCAGCAGCGCGGGACAGGGTACCTATGGCTACACCTTC	CASSAGQGTYGYTF
-	-	TRBJ2-2	TRBV19	TGTGCCAGTTCGCCCTATATGAACACCGGGGAGCTGTTTTTT	CASSPYMNTGELFF
-	-	TRBJ2-7	TRBV5-5	TGTGCCAGCAGCTTGGCCTATGACGGGGCTAGCGACTACTTC	CASSLAYDGASDYF
-	-	TRBJ1-2	TRBV3-1/TRBV3-2	TGTGCCAGCAGCCAAGATTTGAGCGGGCTCGGGGGCTACACCTTC	CASSQDLSGLGGYTF
TRBD1	-	TRBJ1-4	TRBV5-1	TGCGCCAGCAGCCCGACTGTTGGGGGACAGGGGGGCCGAGGCACGCTGTTTTTT	CASSPTVGGQGGRGTLFF
-	-	TRBJ1-2	TRBV12-5	TGTGCTAGTGGGACAGGTACAATCGGCTACACCTTC	CASGTGTIGYTF
-	-	TRBJ1-1	TRBV19	TGTGCCAGTAGTATATCGGACACTGAAGCTTTCTTT	CASSISDTEAFF
TRBD2	-	TRBJ2-2	TRBV7-2	TGTGCCAGCAGCGCCGCGGGGGACACCGGGGAGCTGTTTTTT	CASSAAGDTGELFF
TRBD1	-	TRBJ1-1	TRBV28	TGTGCCAGCAGTTTAGGGGACAGGGGGCAGGGGGCTTTCTTT	CASSLGDRGQGAFF
-	-	TRBJ1-4	TRBV7-9	TGTGCCAGCAGCTATTCATGGGGCAGGCCCAATGAAAAACTGTTTTTT	CASSYSWGRPNEKLFF
TRBD2	once	TRBJ2-1	TRBV5-6	TGTGCCAGCGGCCCCGGGATAGCGGGGGTCTCCCCCTACAATGAGCAGTTCTTC	CASGPGIAGVSPYNEQFF
-	-	TRBJ2-7	TRBV1	TGCACCAGCAGCCCCGTCTGCGGGGAGGACTTCGAGCAGTACTTC	CTSSPVCGEDFEQYF
-	few	TRBJ1-2	TRBV29-1	TGCAGCGTCCAAATAGGTACAGGGAAATACACCTTC	CSVQIGTGKYTF
-	-	TRBJ2-2	TRBV3-1/TRBV3-2	TGTGCCAGCAGCCAAGCGGGGGAGTACACCGGGGAGCTGTTTTTT	CASSQAGEYTGELFF
-	few	TRBJ1-4	TRBV7-9	TGTGCCAGCAGCTTCCGAACGGAGGGGCGCTTTGGGGAAAAACTGTTTTTT	CASSFRTEGRFGEKLFF
-	-	TRBJ1-5	TRBV5-1	TGCGCCAGCAGCTTGGGGGGCAGTAATCAGCCCCAGCATTTT	CASSLGGSNQPQHF